This T cell receptor beta chain was identified in a study of shared T cell receptors in the human thymus. CDR1 is SNHLY, CDR2 FYNNEI, per germline. V lost 11 bases to trimming and J lost 4 bases; unmatched junction nucleotides: 9. This CDR3 contains 14 residues. The table came from immunoSEQ multiplex PCR; TCRdb's copy has only in-frame clones and leaves some out. The table has about 730,000 clones, over 75% seen once. The same sample was also used in a study of human thymus T cells. That work states: Resected material from corrective heart surgery provided the thymus tissue analysed.

The sample taken for sequencing was thymocytes. The chain joins TRBV2 to TRBJ2-1; 9 bases line up with TRBD1. The clonotype comes from a girl less than two years old with a congenital heart defect. CDR3 in amino acids: CAGNRDRDYNEQFF. CDR3 bases: TGTGCCGGGAACCGGGACAGGGATTACAATGAGCAGTTCTTC.